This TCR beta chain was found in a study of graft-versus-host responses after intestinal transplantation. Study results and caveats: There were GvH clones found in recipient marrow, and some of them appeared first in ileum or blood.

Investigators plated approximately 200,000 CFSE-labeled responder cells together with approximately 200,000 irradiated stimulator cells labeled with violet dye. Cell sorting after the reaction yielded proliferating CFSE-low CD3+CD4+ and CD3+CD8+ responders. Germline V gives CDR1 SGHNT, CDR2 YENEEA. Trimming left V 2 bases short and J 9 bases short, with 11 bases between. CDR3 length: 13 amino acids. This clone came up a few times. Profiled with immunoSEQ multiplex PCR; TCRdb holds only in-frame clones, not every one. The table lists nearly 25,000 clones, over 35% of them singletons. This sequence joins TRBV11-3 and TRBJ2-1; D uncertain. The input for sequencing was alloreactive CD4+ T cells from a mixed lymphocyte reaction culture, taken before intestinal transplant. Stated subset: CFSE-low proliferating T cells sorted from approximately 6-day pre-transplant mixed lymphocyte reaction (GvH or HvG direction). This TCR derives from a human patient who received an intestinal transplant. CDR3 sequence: CASSLIAASEQFF. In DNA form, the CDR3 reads TGTGCCAGCAGCTTAATCGCCGCTAGTGAGCAGTTCTTC.